This entry lists 3 T cell receptor beta chains sequenced from one sample in a study of vaccination and CD4 T cells after COVID-19. No antigen has been identified for these receptors. The Oncomine TCR Beta short-read assay was what sequenced the DNA obtained from cultured CD4+ T cells. TCRdb redid the calling of the PCR reads with MiXCR, one entry per CDR3 protein. The table lists a few hundred distinct CDR3 sequences, 15% of them singletons. Indicated treatment: roughly 11-day PBMC culture with coronavirus spike peptide pools or control peptides (ViraFEST assay). Prior to the COVID-19 pandemic (2011-2018), the unexposed donor's CD4+ T cells were collected. The sample taken for sequencing was CD4+ T cells from blood, cultured in vitro. These receptors were collected from a human donor in good health.

Of note for this clonotype: A much larger clone lies one base from this, so it may be a read error. V and J are TRBV7-3 and TRBJ2-2; maybe TRBD2 (6 bases). V lost 7 bases to trimming and J lost 9 bases, with 18 bases between them. From germline, CDR1 is SGHTA and CDR2 FQGTGA. This CDR3 is 14 amino acids long. The CDR3 nucleotides are TGTGCCAGCAAAAGGGACTCTTATGCCAGGGAGCTGTTTTTT. This translates into CASKRDSYARELFF.

Points on this clonotype: This could be a read error, since a much larger clone is one nucleotide away. The chain recombines TRBV15 with TRBJ2-3; no reliable D call. From germline, CDR1 is LNHNV and CDR2 YYDKDF (reference sequence). This CDR3 has 13 residues. CDR3 protein: CDTSRESTDTQYF. Written as DNA, the CDR3 is TGTGACACCAGCAGAGAAAGCACAGATACGCAGTATTTT.

This clonotype was seen a few times. The chain carries TRBV20-1 and TRBJ2-7, with D perhaps TRBD2 (5 bases). V shed 4 bases and J shed 3 bases, with 16 bases lying between them. CDR3 length equals 14 residues. The germline V gene has CDR1 DFQATT and CDR2 SNEGSKA (reference sequence). Written as DNA, the CDR3 is TGCAGTGCTACCAACGAAAGAAGCGGCTACGAGCAGTACTTC. It yields the protein CSATNERSGYEQYF.